This T cell receptor (beta chain) was observed in a study of cytomegalovirus exposure and HLA in healthy donors. Study at large: In an earlier analysis, around 120 million unique TCR beta sequences were found from approximately 190 million T cells. The study's early data release held 80 million to 95 million unique TCRs from HLA-typed donors.

It was with 60 Vbeta and 13 Jbeta primers that the PCR ran. Assay: immunoSEQ multiplex PCR; the TCRdb copy retains only in-frame clones and omits some. This sample has 150,000 to 200,000 clones, with roughly 81% found just once. Germline assignment: CDR1 MDHEN and CDR2 SYDVKM. The V end lost 1 base, the J end lost 1 base, and 13 bases lay between the germline ends. The CDR3 is 16 residues long. The sample taken for sequencing was PBMCs. The rearrangement links TRBV28 to TRBJ2-5; D might be TRBD1 (5 bases). The sequence derives from a girl aged 5-17 years in good health and CMV-seropositive. CDR3 nucleotides: TGTGCCAGCAGTTTATCACAGGTGGGGTCCCAAGAGACCCAGTACTTC. It codes for CASSLSQVGSQETQYF.